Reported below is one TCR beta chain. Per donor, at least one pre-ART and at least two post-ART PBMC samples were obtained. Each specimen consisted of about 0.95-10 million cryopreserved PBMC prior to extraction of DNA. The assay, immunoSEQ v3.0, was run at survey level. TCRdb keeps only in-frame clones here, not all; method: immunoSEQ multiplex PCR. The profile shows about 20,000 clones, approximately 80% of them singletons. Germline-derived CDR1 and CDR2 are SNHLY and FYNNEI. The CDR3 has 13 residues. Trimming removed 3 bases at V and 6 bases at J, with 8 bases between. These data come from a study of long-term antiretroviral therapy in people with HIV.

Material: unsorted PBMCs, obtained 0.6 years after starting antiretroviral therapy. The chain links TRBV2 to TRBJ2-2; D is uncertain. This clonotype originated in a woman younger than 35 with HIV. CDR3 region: CASSESYAGELFF. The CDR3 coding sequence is TGTGCCAGCAGTGAGTCCTACGCCGGGGAGCTGTTTTTT.